Below are 3 T cell receptor beta chains sequenced from a single sample in a study of T cells in Graves' hyperthyroidism and ophthalmopathy. RNA transcripts gave rise to amplified TCR beta CDR3 regions. RT-PCR in the first round (using the HTBI primer set) targeted the TCR CDR3. TCRdb used MiXCR to reprocess the multiplex PCR reads, holding one entry per CDR3 protein. Of 450,000 to 650,000 distinct CDR3 sequences listed, 17% are singletons. Sequencing was performed on blood. Receptors originate from a woman younger than 35 with Graves' ophthalmopathy.

This clonotype was observed a handful of times. The chain links TRBV19 to TRBJ1-1; maybe TRBD1 (5 bases). The V and J ends lost 1 base and 1 base respectively, with 10 bases between them. This CDR3 contains 15 residues. The germline V gene encodes CDR1 LNHDA and CDR2 SQIVND (reference sequence). CDR3 in DNA: TGTGCCAGTAGTATAGGGGACGGCCAGAACACTGAAGCTTTCTTT. Encoded protein: CASSIGDGQNTEAFF.

Turning to this clonotype: One junction end disagrees with the germline gene, perhaps due to a read error. V gene TRBV5-1 combines with J gene TRBJ1-1, with D uncertain. This CDR3 region has 15 residues. Germline CDR1 reads SGHRS; CDR2 reads YFSETQ. The CDR3 loop reads CASNLDGAMNTEAFF. The CDR3 DNA reads as TGCGCCAGCAACTTGGATGGAGCCATGAACACTGAAGCTTTCTTT. Combining the CDR3 with reference TRBV5-1 and TRBJ1-1 gives the whole variable domain KAGVTQTPRYLIKTRGQQVTLSCSPISGHRSVSWYQQTPGQGLQFLFEYFSETQRNKGNFPGRFSGRQFSNSRSEMNVSTLELGDSALYLCASNLDGAMNTEAFFGQGTRLTVV.

CDR3 coding DNA: TGTGCCACCCTGAGGGGACTAGCGGGAACAAATGAGCAGTTCTTC. Translated, it gives CATLRGLAGTNEQFF. The chain combines TRBV27 with TRBJ2-1, with 13 bases that match TRBD2. The CDR3 consists of 15 residues. With 10 bases clipped from V and 7 bases from J, the junction kept 10 bases outside the gene matches. The germline gives CDR1 MNHEY, CDR2 SMNVEV (reference sequence).